The clone carrying this T cell receptor (beta chain) has more than one count but fewer than ten. The target antigen is unknown. Every participating donor gave one draw, a heparinised blood sample averaging approximately 120 mL. Germline CDR1 and CDR2: MNHNS and SASEGT. The germline V and J ends were trimmed by 4 bases and 0 bases, with 12 bases remaining between them. CDR3 length: 15 amino acids. These data originate in a study of beta chain features in type 1 diabetes. Whole-study findings and limits: Type 1 diabetes patients had TCRB CDR3s that were shorter (moderately but significantly so) in all four CD4+ subsets. It was not settled here whether HLA type affects TCRB rearrangement. There were fewer insertions and more deletions at the VDJ junctions of type 1 diabetes patients.

Investigators reverse transcribed all isolated RNA, so they sequenced expressed TCRB transcripts. Assay: immunoSEQ multiplex PCR; the TCRdb copy retains only in-frame clones and omits some. The sample contains over 600,000 clones, over 10% of which appear only once. V and J are TRBV6-1 and TRBJ1-2, with D tentatively TRBD1 (5 bases). Source material: naive CD4+ T cells from blood. This receptor was taken from a man younger than 40 with type 1 diabetes. The CDR3 region is CASSVGGDPNYGYTF. CDR3 nucleotide sequence: TGTGCCAGCAGTGTAGGCGGGGACCCTAACTATGGCTACACCTTC.